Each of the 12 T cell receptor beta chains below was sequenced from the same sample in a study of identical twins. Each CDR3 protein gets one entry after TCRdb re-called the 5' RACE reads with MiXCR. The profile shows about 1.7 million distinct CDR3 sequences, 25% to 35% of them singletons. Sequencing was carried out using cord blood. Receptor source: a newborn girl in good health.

CDR3 nucleotides: TGTGCCAGCAGTTTATTTGGGCAGGGGGGGCATGCAACTAATGAAAAACTGTTTTTT. It specifies CASSLFGQGGHATNEKLFF. The genes are TRBV27 and TRBJ1-4; 7 nucleotides match TRBD1. After removal of 1 base from V and 0 bases from J, the junction contained 11 bases not matched to a gene. CDR3 length: 19 amino acids. The germline V gene has CDR1 MNHEY and CDR2 SMNVEV (reference sequence).

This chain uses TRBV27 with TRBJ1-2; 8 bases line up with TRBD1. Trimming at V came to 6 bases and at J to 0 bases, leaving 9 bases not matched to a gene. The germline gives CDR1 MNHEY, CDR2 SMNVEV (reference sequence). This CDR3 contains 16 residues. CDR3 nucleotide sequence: TGTGCCAGCAGCAAAAAAGGACAGGGAGCTAACTATGGCTACACCTTC. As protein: CASSKKGQGANYGYTF.

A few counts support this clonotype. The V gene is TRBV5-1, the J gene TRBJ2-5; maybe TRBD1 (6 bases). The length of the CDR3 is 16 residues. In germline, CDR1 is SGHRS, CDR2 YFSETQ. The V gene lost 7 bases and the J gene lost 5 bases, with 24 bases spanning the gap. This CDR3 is CASGQLTGLGTETQYF. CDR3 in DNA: TGCGCCAGCGGACAGCTTACTGGCCTGGGGACCGAGACCCAGTACTTC.

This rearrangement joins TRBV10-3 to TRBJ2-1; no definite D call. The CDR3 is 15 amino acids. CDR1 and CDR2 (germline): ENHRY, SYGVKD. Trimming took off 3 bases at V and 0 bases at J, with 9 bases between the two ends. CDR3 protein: CAISDRVSSYNEQFF. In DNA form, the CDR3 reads TGTGCCATCAGTGATAGGGTTAGCTCCTACAATGAGCAGTTCTTC.

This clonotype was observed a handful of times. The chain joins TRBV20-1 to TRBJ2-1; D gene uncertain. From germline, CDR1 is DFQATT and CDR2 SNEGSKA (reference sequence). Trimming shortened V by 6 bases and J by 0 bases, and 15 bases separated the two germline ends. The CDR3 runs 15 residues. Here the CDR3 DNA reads TGCAGTGCGCGAAGGACGGCGAGCTCCTACAATGAGCAGTTCTTC. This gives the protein CSARRTASSYNEQFF.

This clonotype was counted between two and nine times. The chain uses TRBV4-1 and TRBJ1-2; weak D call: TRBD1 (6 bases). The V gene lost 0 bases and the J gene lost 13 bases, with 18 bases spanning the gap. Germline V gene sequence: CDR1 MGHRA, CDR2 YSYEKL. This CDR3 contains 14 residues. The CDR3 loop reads CASSQDRNRDLATF. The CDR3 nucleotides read TGCGCCAGCAGCCAAGATCGGAACAGGGATCTCGCCACCTTC.

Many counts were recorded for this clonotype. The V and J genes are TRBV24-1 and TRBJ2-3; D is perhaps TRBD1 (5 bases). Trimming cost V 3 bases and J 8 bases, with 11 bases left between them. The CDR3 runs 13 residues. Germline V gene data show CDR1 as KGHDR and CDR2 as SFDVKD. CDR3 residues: CATSDLRRGTQYF. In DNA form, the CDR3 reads TGTGCCACCAGTGATCTTAGAAGGGGTACGCAGTATTTT.

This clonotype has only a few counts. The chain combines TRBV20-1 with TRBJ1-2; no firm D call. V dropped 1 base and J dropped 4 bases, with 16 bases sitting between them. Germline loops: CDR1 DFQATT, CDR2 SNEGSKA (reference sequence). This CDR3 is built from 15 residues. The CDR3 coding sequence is TGCAGTGCTAGAGCCTCCGGTAGGACTGGCTATGGCTACACCTTC. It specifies CSARASGRTGYGYTF.

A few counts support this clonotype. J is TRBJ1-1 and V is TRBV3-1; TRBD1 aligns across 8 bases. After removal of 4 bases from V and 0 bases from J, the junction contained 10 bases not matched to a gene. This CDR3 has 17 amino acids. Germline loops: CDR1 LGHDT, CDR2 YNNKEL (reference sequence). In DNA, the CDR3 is TGTGCCAGCAGCCGCCGACAGGGGCGGGGGATGAACACTGAAGCTTTCTTT. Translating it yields CASSRRQGRGMNTEAFF.

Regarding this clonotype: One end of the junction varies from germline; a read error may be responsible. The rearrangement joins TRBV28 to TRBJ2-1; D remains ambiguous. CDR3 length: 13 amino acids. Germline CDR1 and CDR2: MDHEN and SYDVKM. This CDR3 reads CASSPIPINEQSF. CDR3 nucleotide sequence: TGTGCCAGCAGTCCCATCCCCATAAACGAGCAGTCCTTC.

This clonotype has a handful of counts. The CDR3 sequence is CSGRGASRSNEQFF. For the CDR3, the DNA is TGCAGTGGACGGGGGGCTAGCAGGAGCAATGAGCAGTTCTTC. The V call is TRBV20-1, the J call TRBJ2-1, with a possible D match to TRBD2 (7 bases). Germline V gives CDR1 DFQATT, CDR2 SNEGSKA (reference sequence). V was trimmed by 7 bases and J by 6 bases, leaving 19 bases between them. CDR3 size: 14 residues.

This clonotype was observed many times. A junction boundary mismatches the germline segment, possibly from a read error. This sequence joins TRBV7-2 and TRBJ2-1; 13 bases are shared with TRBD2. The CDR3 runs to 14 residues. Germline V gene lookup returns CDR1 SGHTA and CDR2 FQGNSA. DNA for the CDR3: TGCGCCAGCAGCTTGACTAGCGGGGGGAATGAGCAGTTCTTC. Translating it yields CASSLTSGGNEQFF.